This entry concerns a single TCR beta chain. Its target is unknown. TCRdb's table, derived via immunoSEQ multiplex PCR, lists solely in-frame clones and lacks some. This table holds tens of thousands of clones, about 72% found once. The sample comes from a study of vaccination effects on CD4 cells after COVID-19. Turning to the study itself: Participants were vaccinated with two doses of either the BNT162b2 or mRNA-1273 vaccine. Study-wide results and limits: In the late period after vaccination, infection- and vaccine-induced clones contracted markedly. Of the vaccine-induced clones from healthy vaccinees, merely 1 of 255 recognized common cold coronaviruses as well.

CDR1 is LNHDA and CDR2 is SQIVND in the germline V gene (reference sequence). This CDR3 contains 15 residues. The V and J ends lost 2 bases and 4 bases respectively, with 14 bases between them. Antigen-specific CD4+ T cells were first expanded with viral peptide pools by the ViraFEST assay and only then sequenced. Having been cultured for about ten days, the cells underwent CD4+ T cell isolation. Neither prior SARS-CoV-2 infection nor positive nucleocapsid antibodies were present in the vaccine recipients. Researchers reported culturing over 1.5 million PBMC in each well, adding 10 IU/ml IL-2 and approximately 10 ug/ml peptides.

This TCR derives from a human donor who received a COVID-19 vaccine. The starting material was CD4+ T cells from PBMCs cultured with HCoV-OC43 spike peptides, obtained before COVID-19 vaccination. Subset meaning: HCoV-OC43 spike overlapping peptide pool stimulation. The chain has TRBV19 and TRBJ2-5, with TRBD2 as a possible D gene (6 bases). CDR3 sequence (DNA): TGTGCCAGTAGTATATCCGCCGGGACTGTAGAGACCCAGTACTTC. Its protein is CASSISAGTVETQYF.